This TCR beta chain derives from a study of cytomegalovirus exposure and HLA in healthy donors. V dropped 0 bases and J dropped 1 base, with 4 bases sitting between them. CDR3 size: 13 residues. From germline, CDR1 is SGHNT and CDR2 YYREEE (reference sequence). The study's findings and limits: It was taken for granted in presence/absence analyses that sequencing depth across donors was roughly uniform. TCR beta V- and J-gene trimming, according to a later analysis, was linked to a missense DCLRE1C variant.

The table lists this clone with a few counts. As yet, its antigen is unknown. The PCR was carried out with 60 Vbeta primers and 13 Jbeta primers. Only in-frame clones appear in the TCRdb table, and some are missing; sequencing was by immunoSEQ multiplex PCR. Here the sample spans around 170,000 clones, over 70% being singletons. The TCR sequence derives from a woman aged 40 to 50 in good health and CMV-seropositive. The V call is TRBV5-4, the J call TRBJ1-1; D unresolved. Sequencing was done on a sample of PBMCs. The CDR3 sequence: CASSLGGNTEAFF. The DNA for the CDR3 is TGTGCCAGCAGCTTGGGCGGGAACACTGAAGCTTTCTTT.